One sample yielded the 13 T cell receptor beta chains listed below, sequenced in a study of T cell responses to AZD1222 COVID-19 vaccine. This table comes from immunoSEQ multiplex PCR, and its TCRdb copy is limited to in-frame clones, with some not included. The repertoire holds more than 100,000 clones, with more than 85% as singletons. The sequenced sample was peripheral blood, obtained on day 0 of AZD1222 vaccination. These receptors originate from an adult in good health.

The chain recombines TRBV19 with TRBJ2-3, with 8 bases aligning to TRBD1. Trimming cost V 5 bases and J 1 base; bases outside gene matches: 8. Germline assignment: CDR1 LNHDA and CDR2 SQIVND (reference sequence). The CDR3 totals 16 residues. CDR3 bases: TGTGCCAGTAGTGGCGGACAGGGAAAAGGCACAGATACGCAGTATTTT. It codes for CASSGGQGKGTDTQYF.

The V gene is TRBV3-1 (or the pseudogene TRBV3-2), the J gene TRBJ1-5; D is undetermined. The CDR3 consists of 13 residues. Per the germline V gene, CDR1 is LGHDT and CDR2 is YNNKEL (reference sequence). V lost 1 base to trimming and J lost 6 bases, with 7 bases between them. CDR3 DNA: TGTGCCAGCAGCCAAGGAAACGGTCAGCCCCAGCATTTT. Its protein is CASSQGNGQPQHF.

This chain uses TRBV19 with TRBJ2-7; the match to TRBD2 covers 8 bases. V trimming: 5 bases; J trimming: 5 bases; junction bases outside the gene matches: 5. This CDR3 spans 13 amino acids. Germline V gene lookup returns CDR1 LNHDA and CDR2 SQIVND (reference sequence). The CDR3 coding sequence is TGTGCCAGTAGTGCAGCGGGAGACCACGAGCAGTACTTC. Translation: CASSAAGDHEQYF.

In DNA, the CDR3 is TGTGCCAGCAGTGAAGTGGGACAGGGCTTTTTCTACGAGCAGTACTTC. It codes for CASSEVGQGFFYEQYF. The chain has TRBV2 and TRBJ2-7; 9 bases agree with TRBD1. CDR1 is SNHLY, CDR2 FYNNEI, per germline. The CDR3 sequence is 16 residues long. The trim removed 1 base at V and 3 bases at J, leaving 7 bases unmatched. Based on the CDR3 plus reference TRBV2 and TRBJ2-7, the full variable domain is EPEVTQTPSHQVTQMGQEVILRCVPISNHLYFYWYRQILGQKVEFLVSFYNNEISEKSEIFDDQFSVERPDGSNFTLKIRSTKLEDSAMYFCASSEVGQGFFYEQYFGPGTRLTVT.

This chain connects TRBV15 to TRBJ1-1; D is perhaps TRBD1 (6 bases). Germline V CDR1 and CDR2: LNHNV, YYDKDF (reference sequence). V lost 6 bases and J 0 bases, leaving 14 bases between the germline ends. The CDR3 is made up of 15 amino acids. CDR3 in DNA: TGTGCCACCAGTAGGAGTCAGGGGATGAACACTGAAGCTTTCTTT. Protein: CATSRSQGMNTEAFF. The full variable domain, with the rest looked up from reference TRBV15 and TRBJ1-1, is DAMVIQNPRYQVTQFGKPVTLSCSQTLNHNVMYWYQQKSSQAPKLLFHYYDKDFNNEADTPDNFQSRRPNTSFCFLDIRSPGLGDTAMYLCATSRSQGMNTEAFFGQGTRLTVV.

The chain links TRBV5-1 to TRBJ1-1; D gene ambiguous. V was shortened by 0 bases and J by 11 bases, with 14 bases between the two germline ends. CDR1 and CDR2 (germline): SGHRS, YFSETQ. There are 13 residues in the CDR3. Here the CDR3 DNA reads TGCGCCAGCAGCTTGGGTGGTCCCAGAGAGGCTTTCTTT. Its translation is CASSLGGPREAFF.

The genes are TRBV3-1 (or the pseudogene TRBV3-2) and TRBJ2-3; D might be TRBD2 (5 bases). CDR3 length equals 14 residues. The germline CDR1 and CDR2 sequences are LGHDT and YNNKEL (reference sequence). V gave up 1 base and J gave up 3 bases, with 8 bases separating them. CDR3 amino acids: CASSQAGGTDTQYF. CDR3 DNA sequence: TGTGCCAGCAGCCAAGCAGGCGGGACAGATACGCAGTATTTT.

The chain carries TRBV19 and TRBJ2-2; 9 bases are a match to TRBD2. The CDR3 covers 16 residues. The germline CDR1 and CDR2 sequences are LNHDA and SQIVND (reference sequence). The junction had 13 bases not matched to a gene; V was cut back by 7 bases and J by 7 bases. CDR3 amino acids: CASNIRPAGGSGELFF. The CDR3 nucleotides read TGTGCCAGTAATATCCGTCCAGCGGGAGGTAGCGGGGAGCTGTTTTTT. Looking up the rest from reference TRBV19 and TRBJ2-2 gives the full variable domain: DGGITQSPKYLFRKEGQNVTLSCEQNLNHDAMYWYRQDPGQGLRLIYYSQIVNDFQKGDIAEGYSVSREKKESFPLTVTSAQKNPTAFYLCASNIRPAGGSGELFFGEGSRLTVL.

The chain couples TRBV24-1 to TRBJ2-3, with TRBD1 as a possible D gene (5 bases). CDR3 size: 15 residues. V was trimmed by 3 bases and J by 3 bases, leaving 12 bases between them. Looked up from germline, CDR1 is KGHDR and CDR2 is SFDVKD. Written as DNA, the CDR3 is TGTGCCACCAGTGATATCCGCGACAGAACAGATACGCAGTATTTT. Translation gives CATSDIRDRTDTQYF.

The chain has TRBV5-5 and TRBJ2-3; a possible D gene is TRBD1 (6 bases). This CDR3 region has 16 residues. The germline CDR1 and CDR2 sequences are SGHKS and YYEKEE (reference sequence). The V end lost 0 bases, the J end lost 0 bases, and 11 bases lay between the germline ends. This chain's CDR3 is CASSLVGTFSTDTQYF. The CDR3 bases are TGTGCCAGCAGCTTGGTTGGGACATTTAGCACAGATACGCAGTATTTT.

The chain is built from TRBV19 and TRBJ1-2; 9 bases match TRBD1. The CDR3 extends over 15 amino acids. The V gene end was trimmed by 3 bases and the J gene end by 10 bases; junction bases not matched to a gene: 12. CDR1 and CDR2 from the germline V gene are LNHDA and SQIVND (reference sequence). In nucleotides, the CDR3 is TGTGCCAGTAGTATCTTCGGGGGACAGGGTTTAGACTACACCTTC. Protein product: CASSIFGGQGLDYTF.

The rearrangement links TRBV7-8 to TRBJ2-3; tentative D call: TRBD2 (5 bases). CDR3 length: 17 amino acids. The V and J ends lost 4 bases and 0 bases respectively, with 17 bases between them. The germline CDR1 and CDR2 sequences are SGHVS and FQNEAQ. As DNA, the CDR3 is TGTGCCAGCAGCTCTTCACTCACGGGGTTAAGCACAGATACGCAGTATTTT. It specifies CASSSSLTGLSTDTQYF.

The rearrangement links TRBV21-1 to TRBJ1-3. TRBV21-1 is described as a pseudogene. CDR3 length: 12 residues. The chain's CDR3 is CARDFSGNTIYF. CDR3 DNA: TGTGCCAGGGACTTCTCTGGAAACACCATATATTTT.